This T cell receptor delta chain was found in a study of Vδ1+ human thymocytes. Study results and caveats: In the thymus, TRG and TRD repertoires looked highly polyclonal with Gaussian CDR3 lengths.

This clone was picked up a small number of times. What it recognizes is unknown. Germline CDR1 is TSWWSYY and CDR2 is QGS. The V gene end was trimmed by 4 bases and the J gene end by 10 bases; junction bases not matched to a gene: 15. The CDR3 totals 15 residues. Extracted RNA was reverse transcribed into cDNA. Pooled V-gene forward primers with one constant-region reverse primer generated the CDR3 amplicons by multiplex PCR. TCRdb reanalysed the multiplex PCR reads via CATT. Of tens of thousands of delta-chain clones in the sample, about 16% are singletons; the top ten hold 0.5%. Specimen: Vdelta1+ gamma-delta thymocytes from the thymus. The subset here: FACS-sorted CD3+ TCRalphabeta- TCRVdelta1+ TCRVdelta2- thymocytes. The chain carries TRDV1 and TRDJ1; TRDD2 matches at 7 bases. The TCR sequence derives from a boy in the first two years of life who had congenital heart surgery. The CDR3 bases are TGTGCTCTTGGGGCCTTCCTTCGCCCCACTCCCCGACTCATCTTT. Its translation is CALGAFLRPTPRLIF.